A single sample gave rise to the 18 T cell receptor beta chains below, sequenced in a study of cytomegalovirus exposure and HLA in healthy donors. PCR used 60 Vbeta primers and 13 Jbeta primers. Profiling relied on immunoSEQ multiplex PCR, and the TCRdb table lists in-frame clones only, not all of them. The sample lists 50,000 or so clones, 82% occurring once. Source material: PBMCs. The receptors were gathered from a woman aged 18-30 years in good health and CMV-seronegative.

For this clone: At one end, the junction sequence differs from germline, possibly due to a read error. This chain uses TRBV6-5 with TRBJ2-5; 13 bases are a match to TRBD2. Germline CDR1 MNHEY, CDR2 SVGAGI. CDR3 length equals 16 residues. The CDR3 here is CASSHSGTSGEETQYF. Written as DNA, the CDR3 is TGTGCCAGCAGTCACTCCGGGACTAGCGGGGAAGAGACCCAGTACTTC.

The gene calls are TRBV7-6 and TRBJ2-2; 11 bases are a match to TRBD2. The V gene end was trimmed by 1 base and the J gene end by 0 bases; junction bases not matched to a gene: 4. Germline-derived CDR1 and CDR2 are SGHVS and FNYEAQ. This CDR3 spans 18 amino acids. CDR3 DNA sequence: TGTGCCAGCAGCTTAGAGTCTAGCGGGAGGTCGAACACCGGGGAGCTGTTTTTT. Translated, it gives CASSLESSGRSNTGELFF.

The chain combines TRBV28 with TRBJ2-5; TRBD1 matches at 9 bases. The CDR3 length is 15 residues. From germline, CDR1 is MDHEN and CDR2 SYDVKM. Germline trimming cut 4 bases from V and 5 bases from J; bases unmatched to any gene: 8. The CDR3 loop is CASSWTGASRETQYF. In nucleotides, the CDR3 is TGTGCCAGCAGTTGGACAGGGGCCTCCAGGGAGACCCAGTACTTC.

CDR3 sequence (DNA): TGTGCCAGCAGCTCCCCCCTAGTACTCCACGAGCAGTACTTC. Translated: CASSSPLVLHEQYF. The rearrangement uses TRBV7-8 and TRBJ2-7; no clear D gene. Germline V gives CDR1 SGHVS, CDR2 FQNEAQ. Deletions cut 4 bases from V and 5 bases from J, with 15 bases between. The CDR3 has 14 residues.

The CDR3 loop is CASSLPGVGGDQPQHF. CDR3 bases: TGTGCCAGCAGTTTGCCAGGTGTGGGAGGGGATCAGCCCCAGCATTTT. This rearrangement joins TRBV28 to TRBJ1-5, with D possibly matching TRBD1 (5 bases). The CDR3 runs to 16 residues. V was pared by 3 bases and J by 5 bases, with 17 bases between. Germline CDR1 and CDR2: MDHEN and SYDVKM.

This clone was found a few times. V gene TRBV6-4 combines with J gene TRBJ2-2; possible D gene TRBD2, 5 bases. Germline lookup yields CDR1 MRHNA and CDR2 SNTAGT. V lost 3 bases to trimming and J lost 5 bases, with 7 bases between them. This CDR3 contains 13 residues. CDR3 protein: CASSERETGELFF. DNA of the CDR3: TGTGCCAGCAGTGAGAGGGAGACCGGGGAGCTGTTTTTT.

The chain couples TRBV27 to TRBJ2-3, with TRBD1 identical over 11 bases. The germline V gene encodes CDR1 MNHEY and CDR2 SMNVEV (reference sequence). V was clipped by 6 bases and J by 4 bases; unmatched bases: 3. The CDR3 has 14 amino acids. The CDR3 protein is CASRTGQGADTQYF. CDR3 in DNA: TGTGCCAGCAGAACGGGACAGGGGGCAGATACGCAGTATTTT.

Comments on this clone: Relative to the germline gene, one junction end is altered; a read error may explain this. V gene TRBV7-9 combines with J gene TRBJ2-7; TRBD2 matches at 10 bases. Germline-derived CDR1 and CDR2 are SEHNR and FQNEAQ (reference sequence). This CDR3 comprises 13 residues. CDR3 in DNA: TGTTCCAGCAGCAGCGGGAGGGCCTACGAGCAGTACTTC. Its translation: CSSSSGRAYEQYF.

The chain joins TRBV7-2 to TRBJ2-1, with TRBD2 as a possible D gene (5 bases). V lost 1 base and J 5 bases, leaving 15 bases between the germline ends. This CDR3 has 16 amino acids. CDR1 is SGHTA, CDR2 FQGNSA, per germline. CDR3 DNA: TGTGCCAGCAGCTTAGGGTTCGGGATAGGAAACAATGAGCAGTTCTTC. Amino acid sequence: CASSLGFGIGNNEQFF.

This CDR3 reads CASSPASTGAYEQYF. CDR3 sequence (DNA): TGTGCCAGCAGCCCAGCCTCGACAGGGGCCTACGAGCAGTACTTC. The chain joins TRBV28 to TRBJ2-5; 8 nucleotides match TRBD1. Judging by the DNA end, TRBJ2-7 fits better; the J call may be wrong. Germline CDR1 MDHEN, CDR2 SYDVKM. The CDR3 has 15 residues.

The rearrangement joins TRBV7-6 to TRBJ1-3, with D maybe TRBD1 (6 bases). In germline, CDR1 is SGHVS, CDR2 FNYEAQ. V was cut by 5 bases and J by 7 bases, with 18 bases left in between. The CDR3 loop spans 15 amino acids. In DNA form, the CDR3 reads TGTGCCAGCAGCCCCCGGACAGCCCTAAGGAACACCATATATTTT. It translates to CASSPRTALRNTIYF.

CDR3 DNA: TGCGCCAGCAGCTTGGAGGGAGGGCCAGACACCGGGGAGCTGTTTTTT. Protein sequence: CASSLEGGPDTGELFF. The V call is TRBV5-1, the J call TRBJ2-2; 7 positions match TRBD2. The V segment lost 0 bases and the J segment 3 bases; nucleotides outside the gene matches: 5. Per germline, CDR1 SGHRS and CDR2 YFSETQ. CDR3 length: 16 amino acids.

In DNA form, the CDR3 reads TGTGCCAGCAGCCTTAGCGGGAGCACCTACAATGAGCAGTTCTTC. Translated: CASSLSGSTYNEQFF. The chain carries TRBV11-1 and TRBJ2-1; TRBD2 matches 9 bases. V lost 5 bases, J lost 2 bases, and 4 bases stayed unmatched. This CDR3 has 15 amino acids. The germline gives CDR1 SGHAT, CDR2 FQDESV (reference sequence).

The chain links TRBV10-3 to TRBJ2-7; 9 bases match TRBD2. This CDR3 region has 19 residues. The germline gives CDR1 ENHRY, CDR2 SYGVKD. V was pared by 9 bases and J by 1 base, with 22 bases of the junction left unmatched. CDR3 loop: CAITAAGTSLERGSYEQYF. The CDR3 nucleotides read TGTGCCATTACAGCGGCCGGGACTAGCCTAGAAAGGGGATCCTACGAGCAGTACTTC.

The rearrangement joins TRBV9 to TRBJ2-5, with 10 bases identical to TRBD2. CDR1 is SGDLS, CDR2 YYNGEE, per germline. The CDR3 runs 15 residues. V shed 3 bases, J shed 5 bases, and the junction held 7 bases outside the gene matches. CDR3 amino acids: CASSALAGEGETQYF. CDR3 in DNA: TGTGCCAGCAGCGCCCTAGCGGGAGAGGGGGAGACCCAGTACTTC. The whole variable domain, remainder taken from reference TRBV9 and TRBJ2-5, is DSGVTQTPKHLITATGQRVTLRCSPRSGDLSVYWYQQSLDQGLQFLIQYYNGEERAKGNILERFSAQQFPDLHSELNLSSLELGDSALYFCASSALAGEGETQYFGPGTRLLVL.

The chain uses TRBV4-1 and TRBJ2-1; 11 nucleotides agree with TRBD2. The CDR3 length is 16 residues. CDR1 and CDR2 from the germline V gene are MGHRA and YSYEKL. The V gene end was trimmed by 2 bases and the J gene end by 5 bases; junction bases not matched to a gene: 5. The CDR3 nucleotides are TGCGCCAGCAGCCAACCCACTAGCGGGAGAGACAATGAGCAGTTCTTC. Amino acids: CASSQPTSGRDNEQFF.

The V call is TRBV7-9, the J call TRBJ2-7; 8 bases are a match to TRBD1. The trim removed 5 bases at V and 3 bases at J, leaving 9 bases unmatched. The CDR3 has 15 amino acids. Germline V CDR1 and CDR2: SEHNR, FQNEAQ (reference sequence). CDR3 in amino acids: CASSPTGTGIYEQYF. The CDR3 nucleotides read TGTGCCAGCAGCCCCACCGGGACAGGAATCTACGAGCAGTACTTC.

The chain joins TRBV19 to TRBJ2-7, with D possibly TRBD2 on 5 matching bases. This CDR3 is built from 15 residues. Germline CDR1 LNHDA, CDR2 SQIVND (reference sequence). Deletions cut 1 base from V and 0 bases from J, with 10 bases between. CDR3 sequence: CASSIGGSSSYEQYF. The CDR3, as DNA: TGTGCCAGTAGTATAGGAGGGTCGAGCTCCTACGAGCAGTACTTC.